This T cell receptor beta chain was sequenced in a study of T cell repertoires in cytomegalovirus infection. The overall study: CMV infection and matching HLA type were both indicated by public TCR beta signatures. General study results and limits: There were HLA-C-restricted CMV-specific TCR beta clonotypes dominating the ex vivo response.

Only a few counts were recorded for this clonotype. Its specificity is not known. TCRdb reanalysed the reads using MiXCR and keeps one entry per CDR3 protein. Of about 400,000 distinct CDR3 sequences in the sample, about a sixth were seen once. V gave up 3 bases and J gave up 5 bases; unmatched junction bases: 3. The CDR3 has 15 amino acids. CDR1 and CDR2 from the germline V gene are KGHSH and LQKENI. This sequence joins TRBV18 and TRBJ2-1; 11 bases agree with TRBD2. This clonotype originated in a human donor in good health (CMV status not recorded). Some clones in this sample may be carry-over from other donors' samples. The sample consisted of PBMCs. DNA for the CDR3: TGTGCCAGCTCACCGGGACTAGCGGAGAACAATGAGCAGTTCTTC. As protein: CASSPGLAENNEQFF.